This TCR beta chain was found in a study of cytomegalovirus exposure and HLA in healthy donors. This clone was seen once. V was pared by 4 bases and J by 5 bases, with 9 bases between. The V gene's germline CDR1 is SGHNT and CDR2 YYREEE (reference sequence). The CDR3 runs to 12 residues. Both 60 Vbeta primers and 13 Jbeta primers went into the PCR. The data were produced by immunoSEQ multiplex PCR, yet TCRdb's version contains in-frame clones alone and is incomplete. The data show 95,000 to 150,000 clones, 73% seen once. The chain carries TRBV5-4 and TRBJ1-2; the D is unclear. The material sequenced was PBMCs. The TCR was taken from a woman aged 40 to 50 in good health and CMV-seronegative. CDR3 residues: CASSGRSYGYTF. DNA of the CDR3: TGTGCCAGCAGCGGCCGTTCTTATGGCTACACCTTC.